The clone carrying this TCR beta chain was seen only a few times. Its antigen is as yet unknown. The source of the sample is a study of cytomegalovirus exposure and HLA in healthy donors. Germline V gives CDR1 MGHRA, CDR2 YSYEKL. Losses at the gene ends were 4 bases for V and 5 bases for J; bases not matched to a gene: 6. The CDR3 covers 15 residues. 60 Vbeta and 13 Jbeta primers were used in PCR. Here immunoSEQ multiplex PCR was the method, and the copy in TCRdb shows in-frame clones only, minus some. The table includes 180,000 or so clones, roughly a tenth detected once. General study results and limits: The majority of TCR sequences were rare, yet some public TCRs appeared in many donors. Solely CMV serostatus was available to characterize immune exposure. In a later analysis, TCR beta V- and J-gene trimming showed a link to a missense DCLRE1C variant. Most CMV-associated TCR beta chains appeared HLA-restricted in a later analysis.

The chain carries TRBV4-1 and TRBJ1-4, with 8 positions matching TRBD1. The clonotype was recovered from a woman aged 25 to 39 in good health and CMV-seropositive. Sequenced material: PBMCs. This chain's CDR3 is CASSPTGGTNEKLFF. CDR3 bases: TGCGCCAGCAGCCCTACAGGGGGAACAAATGAAAAACTGTTTTTT.